The 5 T cell receptor beta chains below all came from one sample that was sequenced in a study of STAT5B mutations in CD4+ large granular lymphocyte leukemia. Some clones are missing from TCRdb's copy, which holds only in-frame ones; the method was immunoSEQ multiplex PCR. This table has more than 20,000 clones, 70% appearing once. What was sequenced was CD4+ T cells from blood buffy coats. These receptors originate from a human donor in good health.

This chain links TRBV18 with TRBJ1-5; TRBD1 agrees at 7 bases. Per germline, CDR1 KGHSH and CDR2 LQKENI. This CDR3 contains 13 residues. The V segment lost 2 bases and the J segment 11 bases; nucleotides outside the gene matches: 6. The CDR3 protein is CASSPDGGQAQHF. The CDR3 DNA sequence: TGTGCCAGCTCACCAGACGGAGGACAGGCCCAGCATTTT.

This clone was seen only a few times. The rearrangement joins TRBV7-9 to TRBJ2-2, with D possibly matching TRBD1 (6 bases). CDR1 and CDR2 from the germline V gene are SEHNR and FQNEAQ (reference sequence). V shed 8 bases and J shed 2 bases, with 18 bases lying between them. The CDR3 runs to 16 residues. CDR3 region: CASPSSGTFNTGELFF. As DNA, the CDR3 is TGTGCCAGCCCCTCATCCGGGACATTTAACACCGGGGAGCTGTTTTTT.

This rearrangement joins TRBV12-5 to TRBJ1-1; D ambiguous. V dropped 0 bases and J dropped 6 bases, with 17 bases sitting between them. The germline CDR1 and CDR2 sequences are LGHNT and FRNRAP. The CDR3 totals 16 residues. The CDR3 DNA reads TGTGCTAGTGGTTTGGTACTCGGCCCAGCGTGGGCTGAAGCTTTCTTT. It specifies CASGLVLGPAWAEAFF.

The chain recombines TRBV15 with TRBJ2-7; 8 bases match TRBD2. The germline CDR1 and CDR2 sequences are LNHNV and YYDKDF (reference sequence). V shed 4 bases and J 4 bases; nucleotides not matched to a gene: 3. The CDR3 extends over 13 amino acids. The CDR3 here is CATSMASGYEQYF. The CDR3 DNA reads as TGTGCCACCAGCATGGCTAGCGGGTACGAGCAGTACTTC.

This rearrangement joins TRBV5-8 to TRBJ2-5; tentative D call: TRBD2 (6 bases). V was pared by 4 bases and J by 4 bases, with 20 bases between. The germline CDR1 and CDR2 sequences are SGHTS and YDEGEE. The CDR3 sequence is 16 residues long. This chain's CDR3 is CASSGGLTGVGETQYF. Written as DNA, the CDR3 is TGTGCCAGCAGCGGAGGACTAACGGGAGTGGGAGAGACCCAGTACTTC. The whole variable domain, remainder taken from reference TRBV5-8 and TRBJ2-5, is EAGVTQSPTHLIKTRGQQATLRCSPISGHTSVYWYQQALGLGLQFLLWYDEGEERNRGNFPPRFSGRQFPNYSSELNVNALELEDSALYLCASSGGLTGVGETQYFGPGTRLLVL.